The clone carrying this T cell receptor (beta chain) was counted a few times. Its antigen is undetermined. This specimen belongs to a study of cytomegalovirus exposure and HLA in healthy donors. Regarding the study as a whole: In a later analysis, a missense DCLRE1C variant was linked to TCR beta V- and J-gene trimming.

PCR employed 60 Vbeta and 13 Jbeta primers. The table came from immunoSEQ multiplex PCR; TCRdb's copy has only in-frame clones and leaves some out. The repertoire holds around 120,000 clones, with 80% as singletons. Germline CDR1 and CDR2: MNHEY and SVGAGI. The CDR3 runs to 14 residues. The V and J ends lost 2 bases and 3 bases respectively, with 9 bases between them. This TCR derives from a female donor in good health and CMV-seropositive. The rearrangement joins TRBV6-5 to TRBJ2-3; D gene uncertain. The material sequenced was PBMCs. CDR3 protein: CASSYQLGTDTQYF. DNA of the CDR3: TGTGCCAGCAGTTACCAGCTAGGAACAGATACGCAGTATTTT.